The 2 T cell receptor beta chains below come from one sample, sequenced in a study of cytomegalovirus exposure and HLA in healthy donors (dated by TCRdb to 2017 to 2019). Library generation was performed with the immunoSEQ multiplex PCR assay. For the multiplex PCR, a mixture combining 60 forward primers for TCR Vbeta segments and 13 reverse primers for TCR Jbeta segments was used. In its TCRdb copy, this immuneACCESS table keeps in-frame sequences only and misses some clones. Where compared with another copy, unresolved V genes explain less than half of these, and the others have no known cause. The sample contains 200,000 to 250,000 clones, 65% to 85% of them found a single time. Clones ranked in the top ten supply about 1.7% of the sample. Sequences were obtained from PBMCs. The receptors originated from a man aged 50 or older in good health and CMV-seronegative.

The chain links TRBV2 to TRBJ2-2, with TRBD1 matching over 7 bases. J was trimmed by 4 bases and V by 10 bases; bases with no gene match: 15. The CDR3 loop spans 16 amino acids. Looked up from germline, CDR1 is SNHLY and CDR2 is FYNNEI. The CDR3 region has the DNA TGTGCCACACAACGGCAGGGGGATCGAGGCACCGGGGAGCTGTTTTTT. Amino acids: CATQRQGDRGTGELFF. The whole variable domain, filled in from reference TRBV2 and TRBJ2-2, reads EPEVTQTPSHQVTQMGQEVILRCVPISNHLYFYWYRQILGQKVEFLVSFYNNEISEKSEIFDDQFSVERPDGSNFTLKIRSTKLEDSAMYFCATQRQGDRGTGELFFGEGSRLTVL.

The chain links TRBV27 to TRBJ2-3; no firm D call. CDR1 and CDR2 from the germline V gene are MNHEY and SMNVEV (reference sequence). The CDR3 covers 14 residues. The V gene lost 2 bases and the J gene lost 3 bases, with 9 bases spanning the gap. This chain's CDR3 is CASSLSAATDTQYF. The DNA of the CDR3 is TGTGCCAGCAGTTTAAGCGCAGCTACAGATACGCAGTATTTT.